This T cell receptor beta chain was found in a study of shared clonotypes between healthy human individuals. This clone was counted a single time. CDR1 is SGHVS and CDR2 is FQNEAQ in the germline V gene. This CDR3 region has 16 residues. The V end lost 4 bases, the J end lost 0 bases, and 16 bases lay between the germline ends. Using immunoSEQ multiplex PCR, the repertoire was profiled, and TCRdb retains in-frame clones only, with some absent. The data hold over a million clones, with just under 99% observed a single time. This receptor was obtained from a man aged 25-40 years in good health. This chain connects TRBV7-8 to TRBJ2-7, with D tentatively TRBD1 (6 bases). Sample: naive CD4+ T cells sorted from blood. Stated subset: CD45RA+ positively selected. CDR3 protein: CASSYVPQGPSYEQYF. The DNA of the CDR3 is TGTGCCAGCAGCTATGTACCACAGGGCCCCTCCTACGAGCAGTACTTC. The whole variable domain, filled in from reference TRBV7-8 and TRBJ2-7, reads GAGVSQSPRYKVAKRGQDVALRCDPISGHVSLFWYQQALGQGPEFLTYFQNEAQLDKSGLPSDRFFAERPEGSVSTLKIQRTQQEDSAVYLCASSYVPQGPSYEQYFGPGTRLTVT.